The 28 T cell receptor beta chains below were found in one sample sequenced in a study of OX40 agonist ivuxolimab in advanced cancers. Libraries were prepared through the immunoSEQ multiplex PCR assay. TCRdb took over this immuneACCESS table, retaining in-frame rearrangements with V and J assigned. Such tables are incomplete; in checked studies, under half of the missing clones stem from an unresolved V gene, and the remainder is unexplained. The sample data list 68,000 or so clones, and around 90% of these were observed just once. The ten largest clonotypes hold approximately 1.1% of the sample. The input for sequencing was CD4+ or CD8+ T cells sorted from blood, taken in a trial of the OX40 agonist ivuxolimab. The receptors come from an adult with an advanced solid tumor such as melanoma, head and neck, liver or kidney cancer.

The chain recombines TRBV7-8 with TRBJ1-3; 8 nucleotides line up with TRBD1. This CDR3 contains 15 residues. Germline V gene sequence: CDR1 SGHVS, CDR2 FQNEAQ. V trimming: 0 bases; J trimming: 6 bases; junction bases outside the gene matches: 4. CDR3 coding DNA: TGTGCCAGCAGCTTAGCCCAGGGGGCATCAAACACCATATATTTT. This codes for CASSLAQGASNTIYF.

The chain couples TRBV11-3 to TRBJ1-1; perhaps TRBD1 as D (5 bases). This CDR3 contains 13 residues. V shed 3 bases and J shed 5 bases, with 10 bases lying between them. Germline values: CDR1 SGHNT, CDR2 YENEEA. As DNA, the CDR3 is TGTGCCAGCAGCTTCCTCGGGGGGACTGAAGCTTTCTTT. As protein: CASSFLGGTEAFF.

The V and J genes are TRBV7-2 and TRBJ1-1; a possible D gene is TRBD1 (5 bases). The CDR3 length is 15 residues. The germline V gene has CDR1 SGHTA and CDR2 FQGNSA. V was clipped by 5 bases and J by 5 bases, with 18 bases between them. The CDR3, as DNA: TGTGCCAGCAGCCCAGCCGGTTTGGGGGAAACTGAAGCTTTCTTT. Its protein product is CASSPAGLGETEAFF. Using reference TRBV7-2 and TRBJ1-1 for the parts outside the CDR3, the full variable domain is GAGVSQSPSNKVTEKGKDVELRCDPISGHTALYWYRQSLGQGLEFLIYFQGNSAPDKSGLPSDRFSAERTGGSVSTLTIQRTQQEDSAVYLCASSPAGLGETEAFFGQGTRLTVV.

V and J are TRBV6-5 and TRBJ2-3; TRBD1 aligns across 11 bases. The germline CDR1 and CDR2 sequences are MNHEY and SVGAGI. J was trimmed by 6 bases and V by 6 bases; bases with no gene match: 5. The CDR3 has 14 amino acids. CDR3 residues: CASRRTGGKDTQYF. The CDR3 bases are TGTGCCAGCAGGCGGACAGGGGGCAAGGATACGCAGTATTTT.

This chain joins TRBV10-1 and TRBJ2-1; perhaps D is TRBD1 or TRBD2 (6 bases each). This CDR3 contains 13 residues. V was clipped by 2 bases and J by 9 bases, with 11 bases between them. Germline-derived CDR1 and CDR2 are WNHNN and SYGVQD (reference sequence). The CDR3 nucleotides are TGCGCCAGCAGTGAGGTAGGGGGAGGTGAGCAGTTCTTC. It translates to CASSEVGGGEQFF.

This chain links TRBV5-1 with TRBJ2-7, with 7 nucleotides matching TRBD1. V was pared by 3 bases and J by 0 bases, with 3 bases of the junction left unmatched. The CDR3 consists of 14 residues. Germline loops: CDR1 SGHRS, CDR2 YFSETQ. DNA of the CDR3: TGCGCCAGCAGCTCGACAGGGAGCTCCTACGAGCAGTACTTC. It translates to CASSSTGSSYEQYF.

The chain recombines TRBV2 with TRBJ1-4, with 7 bases aligning to TRBD1. This CDR3 is 15 amino acids long. Trimming took 6 bases from V and 5 from J; bases not matched to a gene: 9. Germline V gene data show CDR1 as SNHLY and CDR2 as FYNNEI. CDR3 residues: CASRQGGNGNEKLFF. DNA of the CDR3: TGTGCCAGCAGGCAGGGGGGAAATGGGAATGAAAAACTGTTTTTT.

The gene calls are TRBV30 and TRBJ1-3; D perhaps matches TRBD1 (5 bases). Trimming took off 0 bases at V and 9 bases at J, with 15 bases between the two ends. CDR3 length equals 14 residues. Germline-derived CDR1 and CDR2 are GTSNPN and SVGIG (reference sequence). CDR3 sequence reads: CAWSVVRTGGTIYF. CDR3 nucleotide sequence: TGTGCCTGGAGTGTAGTTCGTACAGGAGGCACCATATATTTT. Full variable domain (missing parts from reference TRBV30 and TRBJ1-3): SQTIHQWPATLVQPVGSPLSLECTVEGTSNPNLYWYRQAAGRGLQLLFYSVGIGQISSEVPQNLSASRPQDRQFILSSKKLLLSDSGFYLCAWSVVRTGGTIYFGEGSWLTVV.

V gene TRBV30 combines with J gene TRBJ2-1, with TRBD1 matching 7 bases. This CDR3 is 13 amino acids long. Germline-derived CDR1 and CDR2 are GTSNPN and SVGIG (reference sequence). V shed 3 bases and J 9 bases; nucleotides not matched to a gene: 8. The CDR3 loop is CAWRRQGWGEQFF. CDR3 in DNA: TGTGCCTGGAGGAGACAGGGATGGGGTGAGCAGTTCTTC.

The chain recombines TRBV6-1 with TRBJ1-2; D uncertain. The CDR3 is made up of 14 amino acids. CDR1 and CDR2 from the germline V gene are MNHNS and SASEGT. With 3 bases removed from V and 8 bases from J, the gap between germline ends came to 16 bases. The DNA for the CDR3 is TGTGCCAGCAGTGAGACAAGTTTCACGTGGGGCTACACCTTC. Amino acids: CASSETSFTWGYTF.

This clone was recorded only once. This sequence joins TRBV11-1 and TRBJ1-1; weak D call: TRBD1 (5 bases). Germline V lookup: CDR1 SGHAT, CDR2 FQDESV (reference sequence). V dropped 2 bases and J dropped 11 bases, with 15 bases sitting between them. The CDR3 covers 13 residues. Here the CDR3 reads CASSLFEGRRAFF. The CDR3 region has the DNA TGTGCCAGCAGCTTATTCGAGGGGCGGCGGGCTTTCTTT.

The chain links TRBV18 to TRBJ2-3, with D possibly TRBD1 on 6 matching bases. Per germline, CDR1 KGHSH and CDR2 LQKENI. CDR3 length: 14 residues. Trimming pared 1 base from V and 4 bases from J, leaving 9 bases between. The CDR3 DNA reads as TGTGCCAGCTCACCACAAAAGGGGGCAGATACGCAGTATTTT. It codes for CASSPQKGADTQYF.

This clone was recorded once. The chain has TRBV6-4 and TRBJ2-1; D is tentatively TRBD1 or TRBD2 (6 bases each). Germline CDR1 reads MRHNA; CDR2 reads SNTAGT. Trimming pared 6 bases from V and 9 bases from J, leaving 21 bases between. CDR3 length: 15 residues. The CDR3 coding sequence is TGTGCCAGCAGCCCCACACGGGGGCGGGTCACTGAGCAGTTCTTC. It is translated as CASSPTRGRVTEQFF.

The chain uses TRBV25-1 and TRBJ1-5; unclear D gene. The CDR3 sequence is 13 residues long. V dropped 6 bases and J dropped 2 bases, with 8 bases sitting between them. CDR1 MGHDK and CDR2 SYGVNS come from the germline V gene. This CDR3 is CASSPPGNQPQHF. The DNA for the CDR3 is TGTGCCAGCAGCCCCCCAGGCAATCAGCCCCAGCATTTT.

In DNA, the CDR3 is TGTGCCACTTCTACCGGGACAGGGGTCCAAGAGACCCAGTACTTC. This gives the protein CATSTGTGVQETQYF. The chain uses TRBV19 and TRBJ2-5; TRBD1 agrees at 10 bases. Germline CDR1 reads LNHDA; CDR2 reads SQIVND (reference sequence). The V gene end was trimmed by 10 bases and the J gene end by 1 base; junction bases not matched to a gene: 9. The CDR3 has 15 amino acids.

This clone showed up just a few times. The chain couples TRBV5-1 to TRBJ2-1, with a weak D call TRBD2 (5 bases). CDR1 SGHRS and CDR2 YFSETQ come from the germline V gene. With 0 bases removed from V and 0 bases from J, the gap between germline ends came to 7 bases. This CDR3 region has 15 residues. In nucleotides, the CDR3 is TGCGCCAGCAGCTTGGATGGGAGCTCCTACAATGAGCAGTTCTTC. Protein sequence: CASSLDGSSYNEQFF.

The chain recombines TRBV2 with TRBJ1-2; D unclear. Germline lookup yields CDR1 SNHLY and CDR2 FYNNEI. V lost 5 bases and J lost 0, with 1 base in between. This CDR3 comprises 11 residues. The CDR3 bases are TGTGCCAGCAGTCCTAACTATGGCTACACCTTC. It is translated as CASSPNYGYTF. The variable domain in full, with the rest retrieved from reference TRBV2 and TRBJ1-2, is EPEVTQTPSHQVTQMGQEVILRCVPISNHLYFYWYRQILGQKVEFLVSFYNNEISEKSEIFDDQFSVERPDGSNFTLKIRSTKLEDSAMYFCASSPNYGYTFGSGTRLTVV.

This clone was seen only once. The rearrangement joins TRBV5-8 to TRBJ1-1; 11 nucleotides align to TRBD1. This CDR3 comprises 16 residues. The V segment lost 4 bases and the J segment 0 bases; nucleotides outside the gene matches: 5. Per germline, CDR1 SGHTS and CDR2 YDEGEE. The CDR3 region is CASSRDRGFMNTEAFF. The CDR3 DNA follows: TGTGCCAGCAGCCGGGACAGGGGGTTCATGAACACTGAAGCTTTCTTT. Filled out from reference TRBV5-8 and TRBJ1-1, the complete variable domain reads EAGVTQSPTHLIKTRGQQATLRCSPISGHTSVYWYQQALGLGLQFLLWYDEGEERNRGNFPPRFSGRQFPNYSSELNVNALELEDSALYLCASSRDRGFMNTEAFFGQGTRLTVV.

The chain carries TRBV10-1 and TRBJ2-6; unclear D gene. Trimming stripped 3 bases from V and 0 bases from J, with 0 bases between. The CDR3 loop spans 13 amino acids. CDR1 and CDR2 (germline): WNHNN, SYGVQD (reference sequence). The CDR3 coding sequence is TGCGCCAGCAGTGACTCTGGGGCCAACGTCCTGACTTTC. This encodes CASSDSGANVLTF.

This chain links TRBV18 with TRBJ2-5, with no clear D. V lost 0 bases and J 3 bases, leaving 8 bases between the germline ends. Germline CDR1 is KGHSH and CDR2 is LQKENI. The CDR3 is 14 amino acids. DNA for the CDR3: TGTGCCAGCTCACCACCGAACGGAGAAGAGACCCAGTACTTC. Amino acids: CASSPPNGEETQYF.

The chain is built from TRBV5-3 and TRBJ2-7; 9 bases are a match to TRBD1. TRBV5-3 carries the ORF label, with uncertain function. J gave up 3 bases and V 0 bases, and 4 bases lay outside the gene matches. This CDR3 has 15 amino acids. The CDR3 nucleotides read TGTGCCAGAAGCTTGGATCCGGACAGGGGCTACGAGCAGTACTTC. It translates to CARSLDPDRGYEQYF.

The chain is built from TRBV19 and TRBJ2-7; TRBD2 matches 8 bases. The CDR3 has 15 residues. Germline-derived CDR1 and CDR2 are LNHDA and SQIVND (reference sequence). Trimming cost V 5 bases and J 2 bases; bases outside gene matches: 8. The CDR3 reads CASSSSGGPTYEQYF. For the CDR3, the DNA is TGTGCCAGTAGTTCGAGCGGGGGTCCCACCTACGAGCAGTACTTC.

CDR3 DNA sequence: TGTGCCATCAGGGGGCGAGAGGGTCAGCCCCAGCATTTT. Translated: CAIRGREGQPQHF. The V and J genes are TRBV10-3 and TRBJ1-5; TRBD1 might be the D (5 bases). Germline-derived CDR1 and CDR2 are ENHRY and SYGVKD. This CDR3 has 13 residues. The V end lost 6 bases, the J end lost 6 bases, and 12 bases lay between the germline ends.

The V call is TRBV6-6, the J call TRBJ2-2; 9 bases agree with TRBD1. Per the germline V gene, CDR1 is MNHNY and CDR2 is SVGAGI (reference sequence). The CDR3 covers 14 residues. V lost 7 bases, J lost 6 bases, and 6 bases stayed unmatched. CDR3 in amino acids: CASTPGQGSGELFF. Here the CDR3 DNA reads TGTGCCAGCACTCCGGGACAGGGTTCCGGGGAGCTGTTTTTT.

J is TRBJ2-5 and V is TRBV5-1; no firm D call. The last part of the DNA fits TRBJ2-7 better; the J call may be wrong. The length of the CDR3 is 15 residues. Germline V gene data show CDR1 as SGHRS and CDR2 as YFSETQ. The CDR3 loop reads CASSLDFGQPYEQYF. For the CDR3, the DNA is TGCGCCAGCAGCTTGGACTTTGGGCAGCCGTACGAGCAGTACTTC.

The genes are TRBV27 and TRBJ2-2, with 11 bases matching TRBD2. The CDR3 has 14 residues. Per germline, CDR1 MNHEY and CDR2 SMNVEV (reference sequence). V was pared by 4 bases and J by 6 bases, with 1 base of the junction left unmatched. CDR3 bases: TGTGCCAGCAGTTCGGGACTAGCGGCCGGGGAGCTGTTTTTT. Translated: CASSSGLAAGELFF.

The chain couples TRBV20-1 to TRBJ2-3; no clear D gene. Germline CDR1 DFQATT, CDR2 SNEGSKA (reference sequence). The CDR3 is 11 residues long. Trimming took off 6 bases at V and 4 bases at J, with 8 bases between the two ends. The CDR3 reads CSAPAPDTQYF. CDR3 sequence (DNA): TGCAGTGCCCCCGCTCCAGATACGCAGTATTTT.

The chain uses TRBV5-3 and TRBJ1-4, with 8 bases matching TRBD1. TRBV5-3 is assigned to the ORF class and has an uncertain function. This CDR3 comprises 15 residues. Trimming at V came to 8 bases and at J to 8 bases, leaving 14 bases not matched to a gene. CDR3 coding DNA: TGTGCCAGCAGCATAGGACAGGGCCTTGTCGAAAAACTGTTTTTT. Its translation is CASSIGQGLVEKLFF.